The entry that follows covers one TCR beta chain sequence. Its antigen remains unknown. This CDR3 spans 15 amino acids. V was trimmed by 1 base and J by 9 bases, leaving 15 bases between them. Germline V gives CDR1 SGHAT, CDR2 FQNNGV. Measured with immunoSEQ multiplex PCR; TCRdb has only the in-frame clones, and not every one. This sample has about 120,000 clones, with about 85% found just once. The data were obtained in a study of cytomegalovirus exposure and HLA in healthy donors. Study conclusions and caveats: While the bulk of TCR sequences proved rare, some public TCRs turned up in many donors. The CMV antigen specificity of a few CMV-associated chains was confirmed through in vitro analysis. The authors listed 164 TCR beta chains as cytomegalovirus-associated.

The gene calls are TRBV11-2 and TRBJ1-4, with D perhaps TRBD1 (6 bases). The TCR comes from a man between 18 and 35 years old in good health and CMV-seropositive. The sample comprised PBMCs. The CDR3, as DNA: TGTGCCAGCAGCTTAGGATCGTCAGGGGTCCAAAAACTGTTTTTT. As protein: CASSLGSSGVQKLFF.